This TCR beta chain was captured by sequencing in a study of cytomegalovirus exposure and HLA in healthy donors. Study observations and caveats: According to a subsequent analysis, TCR clusters from the first cohort were inclined to appear together in the roughly 110 validation repertoires. For cytomegalovirus status, the classifier reportedly gave diagnoses with high specificity and sensitivity. Cytomegalovirus-associated status was assigned to about 150 TCR beta chains.

Assay: immunoSEQ multiplex PCR; the TCRdb copy retains only in-frame clones and omits some. The profile shows about 50,000 clones, just over 85% of them singletons. V lost 5 bases to trimming and J lost 4 bases; unmatched junction nucleotides: 6. Germline CDR1 SGHTA, CDR2 FQGNSA. The CDR3 totals 14 residues. The donors were members of the validation cohort comprising about 130 subjects, separate from the roughly 670-subject first cohort. In the case of this clone: As yet, its antigen is unknown.

The clonotype originates from a woman in her 30s in good health and CMV-seronegative. This sequence joins TRBV7-2 and TRBJ2-3, with 7 bases lining up with TRBD2. Source material: PBMCs. CDR3 nucleotide sequence: TGTGCCAGCAGCGCCGCGGGGGTCCCAGATACGCAGTATTTT. It translates to CASSAAGVPDTQYF.